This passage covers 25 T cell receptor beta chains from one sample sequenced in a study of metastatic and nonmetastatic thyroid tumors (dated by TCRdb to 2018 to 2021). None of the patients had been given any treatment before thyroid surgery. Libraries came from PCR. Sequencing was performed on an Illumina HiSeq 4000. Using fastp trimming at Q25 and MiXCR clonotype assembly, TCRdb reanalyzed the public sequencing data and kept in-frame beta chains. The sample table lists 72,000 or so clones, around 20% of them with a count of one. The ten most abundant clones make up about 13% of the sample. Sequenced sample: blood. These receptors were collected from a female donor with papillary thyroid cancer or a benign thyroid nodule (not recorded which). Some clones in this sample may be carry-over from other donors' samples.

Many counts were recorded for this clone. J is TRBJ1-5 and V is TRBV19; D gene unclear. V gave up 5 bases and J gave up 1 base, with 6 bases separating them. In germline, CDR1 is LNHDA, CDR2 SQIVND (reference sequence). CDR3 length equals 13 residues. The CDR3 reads CASSFGSNQPQHF. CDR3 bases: TGTGCCAGTAGTTTCGGGAGCAATCAGCCCCAGCATTTT.

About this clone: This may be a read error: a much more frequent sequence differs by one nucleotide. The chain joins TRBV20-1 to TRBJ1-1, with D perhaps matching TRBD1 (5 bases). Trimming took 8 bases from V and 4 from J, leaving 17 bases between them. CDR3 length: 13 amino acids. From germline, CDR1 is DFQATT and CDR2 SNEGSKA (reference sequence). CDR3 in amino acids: CSSLRGTATEAFF. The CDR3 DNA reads TGCAGTTCCCTCAGAGGGACGGCCACTGAAGCTTTCTTT.

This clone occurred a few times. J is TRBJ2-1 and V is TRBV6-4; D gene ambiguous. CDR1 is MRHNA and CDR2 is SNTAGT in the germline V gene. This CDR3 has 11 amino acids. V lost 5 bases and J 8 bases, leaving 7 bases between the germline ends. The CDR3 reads CASSYPDEQFF. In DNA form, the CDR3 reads TGTGCCAGCAGTTACCCCGATGAGCAGTTCTTC.

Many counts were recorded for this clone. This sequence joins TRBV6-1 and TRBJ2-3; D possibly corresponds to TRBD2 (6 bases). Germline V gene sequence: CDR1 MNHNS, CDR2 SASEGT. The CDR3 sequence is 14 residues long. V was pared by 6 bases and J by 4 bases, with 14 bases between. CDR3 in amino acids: CASREPGAADTQYF. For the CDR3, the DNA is TGTGCCAGCAGAGAGCCGGGAGCGGCAGATACGCAGTATTTT.

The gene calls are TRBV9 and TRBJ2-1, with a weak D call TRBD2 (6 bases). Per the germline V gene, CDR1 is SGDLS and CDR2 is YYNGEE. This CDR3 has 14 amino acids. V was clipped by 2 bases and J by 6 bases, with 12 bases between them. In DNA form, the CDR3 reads TGTGCCAGCAGCGTGGGACTCGTTGCCAATGAGCAGTTCTTC. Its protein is CASSVGLVANEQFF.

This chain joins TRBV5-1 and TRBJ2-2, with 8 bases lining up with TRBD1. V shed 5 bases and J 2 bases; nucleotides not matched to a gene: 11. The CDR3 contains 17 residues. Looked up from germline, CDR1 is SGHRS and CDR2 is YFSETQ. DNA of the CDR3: TGCGCCAGCAGATACCAAGAAGGACAGGGAAACACCGGGGAGCTGTTTTTT. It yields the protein CASRYQEGQGNTGELFF. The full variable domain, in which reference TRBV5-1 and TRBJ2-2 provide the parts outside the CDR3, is KAGVTQTPRYLIKTRGQQVTLSCSPISGHRSVSWYQQTPGQGLQFLFEYFSETQRNKGNFPGRFSGRQFSNSRSEMNVSTLELGDSALYLCASRYQEGQGNTGELFFGEGSRLTVL.

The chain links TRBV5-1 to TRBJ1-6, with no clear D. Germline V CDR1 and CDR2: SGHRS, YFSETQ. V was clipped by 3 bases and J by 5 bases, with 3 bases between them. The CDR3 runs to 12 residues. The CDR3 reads CASSWDNSPLHF. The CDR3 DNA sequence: TGCGCCAGCAGCTGGGATAATTCACCCCTCCACTTT. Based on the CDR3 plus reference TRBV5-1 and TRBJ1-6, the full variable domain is KAGVTQTPRYLIKTRGQQVTLSCSPISGHRSVSWYQQTPGQGLQFLFEYFSETQRNKGNFPGRFSGRQFSNSRSEMNVSTLELGDSALYLCASSWDNSPLHFGNGTRLTVT.

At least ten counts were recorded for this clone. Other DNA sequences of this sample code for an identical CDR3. CDR3 residues: CAWSVRGNTEAFF. Written as DNA, the CDR3 is TGTGCCTGGAGTGTAAGAGGGAACACTGAAGCTTTCTTT. The rearrangement joins TRBV30 to TRBJ1-1; D is unresolved. V lost 0 bases and J lost 1, with 6 bases in between. Looked up from germline, CDR1 is GTSNPN and CDR2 is SVGIG (reference sequence). The CDR3 consists of 13 residues.

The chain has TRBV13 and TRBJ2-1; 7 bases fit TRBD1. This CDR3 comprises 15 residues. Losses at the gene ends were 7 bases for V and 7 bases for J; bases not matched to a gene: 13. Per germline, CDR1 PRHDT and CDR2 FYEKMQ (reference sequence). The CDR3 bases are TGTGCCAGCATCATTAGTGGGGACAGAAAGAATGAGCAGTTCTTC. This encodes CASIISGDRKNEQFF.

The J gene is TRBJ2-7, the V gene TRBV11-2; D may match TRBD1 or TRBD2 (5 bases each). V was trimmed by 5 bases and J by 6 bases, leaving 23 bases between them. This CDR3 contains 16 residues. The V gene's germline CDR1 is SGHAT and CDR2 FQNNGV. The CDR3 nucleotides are TGTGCCAGCAGCCCCGGGGCGGCCCGTGCCTTAAGCGAGCAGTACTTC. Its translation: CASSPGAARALSEQYF.

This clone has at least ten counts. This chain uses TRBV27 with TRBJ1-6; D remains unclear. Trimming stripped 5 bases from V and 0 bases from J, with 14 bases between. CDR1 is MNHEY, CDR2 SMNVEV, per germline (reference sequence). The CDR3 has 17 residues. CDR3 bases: TGTGCCAGCAGTCAACTATCCGGGAGCTCCTATAATTCACCCCTCCACTTT. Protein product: CASSQLSGSSYNSPLHF.

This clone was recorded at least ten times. The CDR3 DNA reads TGTGCCAGCAGTGAAGCTGGAGGGGGCCATCAGCCCCAGCATTTT. It is translated as CASSEAGGGHQPQHF. The chain has TRBV6-1 and TRBJ1-5; 7 nucleotides line up with TRBD1. The CDR3 runs 15 residues. Germline trimming cut 0 bases from V and 5 bases from J; bases unmatched to any gene: 4. Germline values: CDR1 MNHNS, CDR2 SASEGT.

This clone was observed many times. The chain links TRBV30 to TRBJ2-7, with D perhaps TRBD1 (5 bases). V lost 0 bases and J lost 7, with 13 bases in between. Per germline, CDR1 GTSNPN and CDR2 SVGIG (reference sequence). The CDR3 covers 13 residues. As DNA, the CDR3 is TGTGCCTGGAGTGTACAGCAGGGTATGGAGCAGTACTTC. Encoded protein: CAWSVQQGMEQYF. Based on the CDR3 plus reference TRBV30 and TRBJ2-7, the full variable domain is SQTIHQWPATLVQPVGSPLSLECTVEGTSNPNLYWYRQAAGRGLQLLFYSVGIGQISSEVPQNLSASRPQDRQFILSSKKLLLSDSGFYLCAWSVQQGMEQYFGPGTRLTVT.

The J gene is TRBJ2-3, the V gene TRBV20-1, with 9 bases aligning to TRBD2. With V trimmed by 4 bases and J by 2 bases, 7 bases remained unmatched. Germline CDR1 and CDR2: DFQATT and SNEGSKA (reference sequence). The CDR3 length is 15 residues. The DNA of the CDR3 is TGCAGTGCTAAACTAGCGGGTCTTTCCACAGATACGCAGTATTTT. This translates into CSAKLAGLSTDTQYF.

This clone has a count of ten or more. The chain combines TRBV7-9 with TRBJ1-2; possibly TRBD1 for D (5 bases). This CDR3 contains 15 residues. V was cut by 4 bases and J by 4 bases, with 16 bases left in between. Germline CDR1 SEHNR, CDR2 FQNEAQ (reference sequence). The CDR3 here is CASSYRRSDSYGYTF. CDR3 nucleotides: TGTGCCAGCAGCTACAGACGGAGCGACAGCTATGGCTACACCTTC.

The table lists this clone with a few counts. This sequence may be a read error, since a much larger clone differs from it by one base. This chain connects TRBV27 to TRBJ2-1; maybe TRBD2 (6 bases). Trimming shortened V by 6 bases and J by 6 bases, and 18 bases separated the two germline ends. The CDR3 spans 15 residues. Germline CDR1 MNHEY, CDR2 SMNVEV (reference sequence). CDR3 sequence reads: CASSQLCPGSNEQFF. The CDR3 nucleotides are TGTGCCAGCAGCCAATTGTGTCCCGGGAGCAATGAGCAGTTCTTC.

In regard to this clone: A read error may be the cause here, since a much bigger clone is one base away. The CDR3 sequence: CASSGMGEGADTQYF. Written as DNA, the CDR3 is TGTGCCAGCAGTGGGATGGGAGAGGGGGCAGATACGCAGTATTTT. The rearrangement uses TRBV2 and TRBJ2-3; possible D gene TRBD1, 6 bases. This CDR3 is built from 15 residues. Trimming pared 4 bases from V and 4 bases from J, leaving 15 bases between. CDR1 is SNHLY and CDR2 is FYNNEI in the germline V gene.

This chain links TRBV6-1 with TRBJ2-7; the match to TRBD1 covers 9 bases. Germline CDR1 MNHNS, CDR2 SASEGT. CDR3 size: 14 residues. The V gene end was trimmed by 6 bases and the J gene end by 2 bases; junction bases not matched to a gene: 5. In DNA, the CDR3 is TGTGCCAGCAGCCGAGGGGACAGGGCCTACGAGCAGTACTTC. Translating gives CASSRGDRAYEQYF.

The CDR3 DNA reads as TGTGCCAGCAGTTTGAGGATAAATTACGAGCAGTACGTC. Translation gives CASSLRINYEQYV. V is TRBV28 and J is TRBJ2-7; D is unresolved. Germline CDR1 reads MDHEN; CDR2 reads SYDVKM. This CDR3 is 13 amino acids long. V shed 3 bases and J shed 4 bases, with 10 bases lying between them.

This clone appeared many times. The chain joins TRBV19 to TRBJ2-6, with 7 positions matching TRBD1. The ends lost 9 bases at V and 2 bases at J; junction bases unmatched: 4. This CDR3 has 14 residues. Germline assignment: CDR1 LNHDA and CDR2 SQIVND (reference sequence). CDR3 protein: CASSTGAGANVLTF. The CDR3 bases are TGTGCCAGCTCCACAGGGGCTGGGGCCAACGTCCTGACTTTC.

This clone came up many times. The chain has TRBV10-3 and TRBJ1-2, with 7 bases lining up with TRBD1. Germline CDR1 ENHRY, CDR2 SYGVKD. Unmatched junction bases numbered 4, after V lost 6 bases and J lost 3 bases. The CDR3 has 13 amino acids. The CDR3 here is CAISGDSYYGYTF. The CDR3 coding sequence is TGTGCCATCAGCGGGGACAGTTACTATGGCTACACCTTC.

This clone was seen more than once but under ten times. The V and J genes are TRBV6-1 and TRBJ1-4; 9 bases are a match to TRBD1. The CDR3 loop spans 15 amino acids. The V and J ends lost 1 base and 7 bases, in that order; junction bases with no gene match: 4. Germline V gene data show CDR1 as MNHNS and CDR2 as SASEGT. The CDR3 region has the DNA TGTGCCAGCAGTGAAGGGGAGACAGGGGGTGAAAAACTGTTTTTT. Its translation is CASSEGETGGEKLFF.

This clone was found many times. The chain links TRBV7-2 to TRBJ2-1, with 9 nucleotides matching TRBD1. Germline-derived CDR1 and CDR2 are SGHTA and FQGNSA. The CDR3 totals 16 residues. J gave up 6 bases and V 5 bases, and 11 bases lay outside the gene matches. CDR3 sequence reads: CASSHPGTGLPNEQFF. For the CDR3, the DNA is TGTGCCAGCAGCCATCCGGGGACAGGGCTACCCAATGAGCAGTTCTTC. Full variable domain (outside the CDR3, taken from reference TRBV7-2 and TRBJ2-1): GAGVSQSPSNKVTEKGKDVELRCDPISGHTALYWYRQSLGQGLEFLIYFQGNSAPDKSGLPSDRFSAERTGGSVSTLTIQRTQQEDSAVYLCASSHPGTGLPNEQFFGPGTRLTVL.

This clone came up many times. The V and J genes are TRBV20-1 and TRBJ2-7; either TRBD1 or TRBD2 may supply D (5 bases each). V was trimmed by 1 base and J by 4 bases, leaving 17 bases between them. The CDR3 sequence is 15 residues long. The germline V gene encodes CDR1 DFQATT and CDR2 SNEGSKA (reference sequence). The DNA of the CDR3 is TGCAGTGCTAGAGCACATTCCCGGGACCTTTACGAGCAGTACTTC. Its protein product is CSARAHSRDLYEQYF.

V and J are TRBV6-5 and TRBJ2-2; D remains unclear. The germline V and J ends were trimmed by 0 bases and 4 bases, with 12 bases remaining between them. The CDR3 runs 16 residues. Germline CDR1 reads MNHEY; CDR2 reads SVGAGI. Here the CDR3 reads CASSYSGPLPTGELFF. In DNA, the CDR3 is TGTGCCAGCAGTTACTCAGGCCCACTGCCCACCGGGGAGCTGTTTTTT.